This TCR beta chain was identified during a study of shared clonotypes between healthy human individuals. The overall study: Donor composition was a couple of women and a few men, aged 18 to 49. Study outcomes and limitations: The donor pool, a small one, limited the genetic and exposure-history diversity represented.

As to this clone: What it binds is not known.

When replicate PCRs were run on unsorted PBMC, they used 250 to 300 ng DNA, approximately 28,000 T cell genomes. As processed by the authors: Junction-only sequences produced by ImmunoSEQ had no quality scores, so filtering differed. Sequencing used immunoSEQ multiplex PCR; TCRdb keeps in-frame clones, though not all of them. V, J and clone size are those of that table, while D and trimming were read from the DNA. The sample records about half a million clones, about 78% being singletons. Sample: PBMCs. This receptor was obtained from a woman between 35 and 50 years old in good health. Some clones in this sample may be carry-over from other donors' samples.

The CDR3, as DNA: TGCGCCAGCAGCCAAGGCGGGGCGGGAGGTTGGGTTACGCAGTATTTT. It codes for CASSQGGAGGWVTQYF. This chain uses TRBV4-1 with TRBJ2-3; 8 bases agree with TRBD2. Trimming at V came to 1 base and at J to 8 bases, leaving 11 bases not matched to a gene. The CDR3 loop spans 16 amino acids. Germline V lookup: CDR1 MGHRA, CDR2 YSYEKL.